Each of the 3 T cell receptor beta chains below was sequenced from the same sample in a study of CD8+ T cells in alopecia areata. As the sequencing template, cDNA was produced by extracting RNA and reverse transcribing it. The table came from immunoSEQ multiplex PCR; TCRdb's copy has only in-frame clones and leaves some out. The table includes 95,000 to 150,000 clones, around 56% detected once. Treatment reported: oral pan-JAK inhibitor, 5-10 mg twice daily. The sample was CD4+ T cells sorted from blood, taken at week 4, from a patient treated with tofacitinib. These receptors were taken from a human donor with alopecia areata.

The rearrangement joins TRBV29-1 to TRBJ1-6, with TRBD1 matching over 8 bases. This CDR3 spans 14 amino acids. J lost 8 bases, V lost 4 bases, and 7 bases had no gene match. The germline gives CDR1 SQVTM, CDR2 ANQGSEA. CDR3: CSVAADRDDSPLHF. In DNA form, the CDR3 reads TGCAGCGTTGCCGCGGACAGGGACGATTCACCCCTCCACTTT.

The CDR3 here is CASSSPHTDTQYF. The CDR3 DNA follows: TGTGCCAGCAGCTCTCCGCACACAGATACGCAGTATTTT. The V call is TRBV7-2, the J call TRBJ2-3; the D is unclear. CDR3 size: 13 residues. Trimming pared 4 bases from V and 2 bases from J, leaving 7 bases between. In germline, CDR1 is SGHTA, CDR2 FQGNSA.

This chain connects TRBV7-2 to TRBJ1-1; weak D call: TRBD1 (5 bases). Germline CDR1 reads SGHTA; CDR2 reads FQGNSA. This CDR3 is 13 amino acids long. Trimming left V 2 bases short and J 2 bases short, with 6 bases between. The CDR3 loop is CASSLQGNTEAFF. As DNA, the CDR3 is TGTGCCAGCAGCTTACAGGGAAACACTGAAGCTTTCTTT.